This is a list of T cell receptor beta chains from one sample in a study of cytomegalovirus exposure and HLA in healthy donors. The repertoire was sequenced with immunoSEQ multiplex PCR; TCRdb's copy has only in-frame clones and lacks some. Of around 140,000 clones in the sample, around 90% were seen once. Sequenced input: PBMCs. Receptors were obtained from a woman aged 40 to 55 in good health and CMV-seronegative. Each CDR3 is given with its conserved first and last residue. A D gene is named only where the DNA matches it firmly. Some rows have no size entry. The others give once, few or many, or a class for an expanded clone.

D	size	V	J	CDR3	DNA
NA	once	TRBV5-8	TRBJ2-3	CASKNRAEDTQYF	TGTGCCAGCAAGAACAGGGCGGAAGATACGCAGTATTTT
NA	NA	TRBV6-1	TRBJ2-2	CASMWGRVNTGELFF	TGTGCCAGCATGTGGGGCAGAGTGAACACCGGGGAGCTGTTTTTT
TRBD2	NA	TRBV5-1	TRBJ2-3	CASSGRAGGDTQYF	TGCGCCAGCAGTGGGAGGGCCGGGGGAGATACGCAGTATTTT
TRBD1	NA	TRBV11-2	TRBJ1-2	CASSFLTGTGNDGYTF	TGTGCCAGCAGCTTCTTAACCGGGACAGGGAACGATGGCTACACCTTC
NA	NA	TRBV23-1	TRBJ2-7	CASSQWGFFPHEQYF	TGCGCCAGCAGTCAATGGGGCTTCTTCCCCCACGAGCAGTACTTC
NA	NA	TRBV6-1	TRBJ1-5	CASSEAVWGRNQPQHF	TGTGCCAGCAGTGAAGCCGTCTGGGGCCGCAATCAGCCCCAGCATTTT
TRBD2	NA	TRBV28	TRBJ2-1	CASRSGTSILEQFF	TGTGCCAGCAGGAGCGGGACTAGCATTCTTGAGCAGTTCTTC
NA	NA	TRBV7-9	TRBJ1-2	CASSLDQIYGYTF	TGTGCCAGCAGCTTAGATCAAATCTATGGCTACACCTTC
TRBD1	NA	TRBV5-1	TRBJ1-2	CASSPREGAPDYGYTF	TGCGCCAGCAGCCCTCGGGAGGGGGCGCCTGACTATGGCTACACCTTC
NA	NA	TRBV5-1	TRBJ2-3	CASSLEGSDTQYF	TGCGCCAGCAGCTTGGAGGGGTCAGATACGCAGTATTTT
NA	NA	TRBV6-6	TRBJ2-1	CASSLLGNEQFF	TGTGCCAGCAGTTTACTTGGCAATGAGCAGTTCTTC
NA	NA	TRBV4-1	TRBJ2-1	CASSRVSGADSNEQFF	TGCGCCAGCAGCCGCGTTAGTGGGGCGGATTCGAATGAGCAGTTCTTC
TRBD1	NA	TRBV28	TRBJ1-4	CASSPPQGAINEKLFF	TGTGCCAGCAGTCCCCCACAGGGGGCCATTAATGAAAAACTGTTTTTT
NA	NA	TRBV13	TRBJ1-4	CASSFSRGEKLFF	TGTGCCAGCAGCTTTTCCCGAGGGGAAAAACTGTTTTTT
TRBD1	NA	TRBV4-2	TRBJ2-7	CASSQRSGTGEEQYF	TGTGCCAGCAGCCAGAGGAGCGGGACAGGGGAGGAGCAGTACTTC
NA	NA	TRBV6-1	TRBJ2-1	CAIRRGQSYNEQFF	TGTGCCATTAGGCGTGGACAGTCCTACAATGAGCAGTTCTTC
TRBD2	NA	TRBV5-4	TRBJ2-3	CASSSGGGTDTQYF	TGTGCCAGCAGCTCGGGAGGAGGCACAGATACGCAGTATTTT
TRBD2	NA	TRBV9	TRBJ2-1	CASSVRALAGNEQFF	TGTGCCAGCAGCGTAAGGGCCCTAGCGGGCAATGAGCAGTTCTTC
TRBD2	NA	TRBV19	TRBJ2-1	CASSIAREGRNEQFF	TGTGCCAGTAGTATTGCGCGGGAGGGCAGAAATGAGCAGTTCTTC
NA	NA	TRBV5-1	TRBJ2-4	CASSLRQGLAKNIQYF	TGCGCCAGCAGCTTGCGTCAGGGTCTAGCCAAAAACATTCAGTACTTC
TRBD2	few	TRBV9	TRBJ2-3	CASSFRLAGGAFTDTQYF	TGTGCCAGCAGCTTCCGACTAGCGGGAGGGGCCTTCACAGATACGCAGTATTTT
TRBD1	NA	TRBV18	TRBJ1-4	CASSPRQGMGEKLFF	TGTGCCAGCTCACCACGACAGGGGATGGGTGAAAAACTGTTTTTT
TRBD2	NA	TRBV5-4	TRBJ2-5	CASSLKAGGHETQYF	TGTGCCAGCAGCTTGAAAGCGGGAGGGCACGAGACCCAGTACTTC
TRBD1	once	TRBV29-1	TRBJ2-5	CSVRGADRAIEETQYF	TGCAGCGTCCGGGGAGCCGACAGGGCGATCGAGGAGACCCAGTACTTC
NA	NA	TRBV5-4	TRBJ1-1	CASSPTGTMNTEAFF	TGTGCCAGCAGCCCTACCGGGACAATGAACACTGAAGCTTTCTTT
NA	NA	TRBV11-2	TRBJ1-2	CASSLAGNYGYTF	TGTGCCAGCAGCTTAGCGGGGAACTATGGCTACACCTTC
NA	NA	TRBV6-1	TRBJ1-5	CATSAGLGQPQHF	TGTGCCACCTCCGCAGGTCTGGGTCAGCCCCAGCATTTT
NA	NA	TRBV29-1	TRBJ2-7	CSVMSGLSYEQYF	TGCAGCGTTATGTCAGGGCTGTCCTACGAGCAGTACTTC
TRBD2	once	TRBV18	TRBJ2-7	CASSSGGYEQYF	TGTGCCAGCTCGTCGGGGGGATACGAGCAGTACTTC
TRBD2	few	TRBV6-4	TRBJ2-1	CASSVGTSSTEQFF	TGTGCCAGCAGTGTCGGGACTAGCTCAACTGAGCAGTTCTTC
NA	NA	TRBV7-8	TRBJ2-7	CASSFARGGSSYEQYF	TGTGCCAGCAGCTTCGCGAGGGGGGGTAGTTCGTACGAGCAGTACTTC
NA	few	TRBV7-8	TRBJ2-2	CASSFLWTANRRAGELFF	TGTGCCAGCAGCTTTCTATGGACGGCGAATAGGAGGGCCGGGGAGCTGTTTTTT
TRBD1	NA	TRBV2	TRBJ1-1	CATTKGQGVRTEAFF	TGTGCCACAACGAAGGGACAGGGGGTTCGGACTGAAGCTTTCTTT
NA	NA	TRBV7-9	TRBJ2-7	CASSPSASSSYEQYF	TGTGCCAGCAGTCCATCCGCTAGCAGCTCCTACGAGCAGTACTTC
NA	NA	TRBV10-3	TRBJ2-3	CAISEARSTDTQYF	TGTGCCATCAGTGAAGCCCGCAGCACAGATACGCAGTATTTT
NA	NA	TRBV6-5	TRBJ1-1	CASSYSTGNTEAFF	TGTGCCAGCAGTTACTCGACAGGGAACACTGAAGCTTTCTTT
NA	NA	TRBV4-1	TRBJ1-1	CASSLGHGDTEAFF	TGCGCCAGCAGCTTGGGACACGGCGACACTGAAGCTTTCTTT
TRBD2	NA	TRBV9	TRBJ2-1	CASSGGLAGEVEQFF	TGTGCCAGCAGCGGGGGACTAGCGGGAGAAGTTGAGCAGTTCTTC
NA	NA	TRBV5-6	TRBJ2-5	CASSTGRHETQYF	TGTGCCAGCAGCACAGGACGCCACGAGACCCAGTACTTC
NA	NA	TRBV7-6	TRBJ2-7	CASSPPDRSYSYEQYF	TGTGCCAGCAGCCCACCTGACAGGTCCTACTCCTACGAGCAGTACTTC
TRBD1	few	TRBV4-3	TRBJ1-1	CASSQDAGPRGRYTEAFF	TGCGCCAGCAGCCAAGATGCGGGGCCCAGGGGGCGGTACACTGAAGCTTTCTTT
NA	NA	TRBV7-3	TRBJ2-3	CASSLNGRGDTQYF	TGTGCCAGCAGCTTAAACGGGAGAGGAGATACGCAGTATTTT
TRBD1	NA	TRBV5-8	TRBJ2-7	CASSRTGGYSYEQYF	TGTGCCAGCAGTCGTACAGGGGGCTACTCCTACGAGCAGTACTTC
TRBD1	NA	TRBV19	TRBJ1-2	CASSRWDSHGYTF	TGTGCCAGTAGTAGATGGGACAGCCATGGCTACACCTTC
TRBD1	NA	TRBV5-5	TRBJ1-2	CASSLEATGTVYYGYTF	TGTGCCAGCAGCTTGGAAGCGACCGGGACAGTATACTATGGCTACACCTTC
NA	NA	TRBV7-2	TRBJ1-5	CASSLGRGGNQPQHF	TGTGCCAGCAGCTTAGGCAGGGGTGGCAATCAGCCCCAGCATTTT
NA	NA	TRBV29-1	TRBJ2-1	CSVSGTLTRNEPFF	TGCAGCGTGTCGGGGACACTGACCCGAAATGAGCCGTTCTTC
NA	NA	TRBV11-3	TRBJ1-2	CASSPPGGAFYGYTF	TGTGCCAGCAGCCCTCCCGGGGGGGCCTTTTATGGCTACACCTTC
NA	NA	TRBV7-2	TRBJ2-2	CASSPYAGLLTGELFF	TGTGCCAGCAGCCCCTATGCGGGACTCCTCACCGGGGAGCTGTTTTTT
TRBD1	once	TRBV11-2	TRBJ2-7	CASSHFGTGGGGLTYEQYF	TGTGCCAGCAGCCACTTTGGGACAGGGGGCGGGGGTCTGACCTACGAGCAGTACTTC
TRBD2	once	TRBV6-1	TRBJ2-3	CASSYREVTDTQYF	TGTGCCAGCAGTTATCGGGAGGTCACAGATACGCAGTATTTT
TRBD1	NA	TRBV11-1	TRBJ2-7	CASSSGTGGLEQYF	TGTGCCAGCAGCTCTGGGACAGGGGGCCTCGAGCAGTACTTC
NA	NA	TRBV7-2	TRBJ2-7	CASSLDRRGLYEQYF	TGTGCCAGCAGCTTAGATCGGAGGGGGCTGTACGAGCAGTACTTC